This TCR beta chain stems from a study of technical replicates of blood from a few donors. The repertoire was sequenced with immunoSEQ multiplex PCR; TCRdb's copy has only in-frame clones and lacks some. The sample includes about 100,000 clones, 90% to 95% of them seen just once. This TCR came from a human donor in good health. Sequencing input: T cells isolated from PBMCs.

The CDR3 spells CASSQDSSGDETQYF. The CDR3 nucleotides are TGTGCCAGCAGCCAAGATTCATCGGGGGATGAGACCCAGTACTTC. The genes are TRBV4-2 and TRBJ2-5; tentatively, D is TRBD2 (6 bases). The V end lost 0 bases, the J end lost 5 bases, and 13 bases lay between the germline ends. There are 15 residues in the CDR3. The V gene's germline CDR1 is LGHNA and CDR2 YNFKEQ.